Presented here are 18 T cell receptor beta chains from one specimen sequenced in a study of blood T cell repertoires in COVID-19. Assay used: immunoSEQ multiplex PCR; TCRdb lists only in-frame clones, some missing. This sample has about 430,000 clones, with roughly 84% found just once. Material for sequencing was PBMCs or T cells enriched from blood (not recorded which). Source of these receptors: a woman aged 18-29 years who had been exposed to COVID-19.

The genes are TRBV4-3 and TRBJ1-1; 8 bases align to TRBD1. The CDR3 sequence is 15 residues long. V lost 5 bases, J lost 5 bases, and 10 bases stayed unmatched. CDR1 and CDR2 from the germline V gene are LGHNA and YSLEER. The chain's CDR3 is CASSIGTGPGTEAFF. CDR3 DNA sequence: TGCGCCAGCAGCATCGGGACAGGTCCAGGGACTGAAGCTTTCTTT.

This chain connects TRBV28 to TRBJ2-7, with TRBD1 identical over 9 bases. CDR3 length: 16 amino acids. Trimming took 6 bases from V and 5 from J; bases not matched to a gene: 14. Per germline, CDR1 MDHEN and CDR2 SYDVKM. The CDR3 nucleotides read TGTGCCAGCAGCCAGACCGCGGGGACAGGGATGCACGAGCAGTACTTC. Residues: CASSQTAGTGMHEQYF.

The chain couples TRBV4-3 to TRBJ2-7; 9 bases agree with TRBD2. Trimming cost V 2 bases and J 0 bases; bases outside gene matches: 8. CDR1 LGHNA and CDR2 YSLEER come from the germline V gene. The CDR3 has 17 residues. The CDR3 DNA is TGCGCCAGCAGCCAACTCCGGACTAGCGAGGGCTCCTACGAGCAGTACTTC. Its translation is CASSQLRTSEGSYEQYF.

The chain couples TRBV14 to TRBJ2-1; 7 nucleotides align to TRBD1. The length of the CDR3 is 14 residues. Trimming removed 0 bases from V and 4 bases from J; junction bases left unmatched: 0. Germline V CDR1 and CDR2: SGHDN, FVKESK. In nucleotides, the CDR3 is TGTGCCAGCAGCCAAGAGGACAGGTACAATGAGCAGTTCTTC. It specifies CASSQEDRYNEQFF.

The chain carries TRBV6-5 and TRBJ2-3; maybe TRBD2 (6 bases). CDR3 length: 14 residues. Trimming cost V 8 bases and J 4 bases, with 16 bases left between them. In germline, CDR1 is MNHEY, CDR2 SVGAGI. The CDR3, as DNA: TGTGCCAGCTTACGGGGGAGGAGCGCAGATACGCAGTATTTT. This sequence encodes CASLRGRSADTQYF.

This rearrangement joins TRBV6-5 to TRBJ1-2; D is perhaps TRBD1 (5 bases). CDR1 is MNHEY and CDR2 is SVGAGI in the germline V gene. The CDR3 runs to 13 residues. V was pared by 6 bases and J by 4 bases, with 12 bases between. The CDR3 reads CASRKDSGYGYTF. The CDR3 DNA follows: TGTGCCAGCAGAAAAGACAGTGGCTATGGCTACACCTTC.

The chain employs TRBV11-3 and TRBJ1-2; 7 nucleotides match TRBD1. J lost 4 bases, V lost 0 bases, and 20 bases had no gene match. Germline loops: CDR1 SGHNT, CDR2 YENEEA. The CDR3 spans 20 residues. CDR3 in DNA: TGTGCCAGCAGCTTAGAGGCCCCCAGTGGGCCCTCCGGGACAGCCTATGGCTACACCTTC. Its protein product is CASSLEAPSGPSGTAYGYTF.

V gene TRBV30 combines with J gene TRBJ2-2, with D perhaps TRBD1 (5 bases). The CDR3 consists of 14 residues. Trimming left V 4 bases short and J 2 bases short, with 11 bases between. In germline, CDR1 is GTSNPN, CDR2 SVGIG (reference sequence). The CDR3 protein is CAWTRQLNTGELFF. The CDR3 coding sequence is TGTGCCTGGACTCGACAGCTCAACACCGGGGAGCTGTTTTTT.

The rearrangement links TRBV7-2 to TRBJ1-2, with 7 nucleotides matching TRBD1. This CDR3 contains 14 residues. Germline V CDR1 and CDR2: SGHTA, FQGNSA. The J segment lost 0 bases and the V segment lost 5 bases, leaving 3 bases of the junction unmatched. DNA of the CDR3: TGTGCCAGCAGCGAAGGGGGCCCTAACTATGGCTACACCTTC. As protein: CASSEGGPNYGYTF.

The chain employs TRBV5-1 and TRBJ1-1; maybe TRBD1 (6 bases). The V gene lost 0 bases and the J gene lost 5 bases, with 11 bases spanning the gap. CDR3 size: 14 residues. Germline V gives CDR1 SGHRS, CDR2 YFSETQ. The CDR3 nucleotides read TGCGCCAGCAGCTTGGAAGTAGGGGGAACTGAAGCTTTCTTT. The encoded protein is CASSLEVGGTEAFF.

This clone was detected once. V is TRBV9 and J is TRBJ1-4; TRBD1 aligns across 8 bases. Germline V gene sequence: CDR1 SGDLS, CDR2 YYNGEE. The CDR3 extends over 16 amino acids. Germline trimming cut 0 bases from V and 5 bases from J; bases unmatched to any gene: 6. The CDR3 here is CASSVETGGVNEKLFF. DNA for the CDR3: TGTGCCAGCAGCGTAGAAACAGGGGGGGTAAATGAAAAACTGTTTTTT.

Concerning this clone: Germline is not matched at one junction end, which may reflect a read error. This chain uses TRBV7-7 with TRBJ2-1; 9 nucleotides match TRBD1. The CDR3 loop spans 14 amino acids. Germline V CDR1 and CDR2: SSHAT, FNYEAQ (reference sequence). CDR3 in amino acids: CASSLDRGANEQFF. The CDR3, as DNA: TGTGCTAGCAGCTTAGACAGGGGGGCAAATGAGCAGTTCTTC.

The V and J genes are TRBV14 and TRBJ2-6; the D gene is possibly TRBD2 (6 bases). Per the germline V gene, CDR1 is SGHDN and CDR2 is FVKESK. V was clipped by 2 bases and J by 2 bases, with 25 bases between them. The CDR3 runs to 21 residues. The CDR3 protein is CASSQKLPPDNRGAGANVLTF. The CDR3 nucleotides read TGTGCCAGCAGCCAAAAACTCCCCCCGGACAATCGCGGGGCTGGGGCCAACGTCCTGACTTTC.

J is TRBJ2-7 and V is TRBV28, with a possible D match to TRBD1 (5 bases). CDR1 is MDHEN, CDR2 SYDVKM, per germline. Deletions cut 4 bases from V and 1 base from J, with 17 bases between. This CDR3 is built from 16 residues. CDR3 sequence: CASSWAGSGPSYEQYF. The CDR3 coding sequence is TGTGCCAGCAGTTGGGCAGGGTCTGGACCGTCCTACGAGCAGTACTTC.

V usage is TRBV4-1 and J usage is TRBJ2-5; TRBD2 agrees at 7 bases. V gave up 0 bases and J gave up 0 bases; unmatched junction bases: 1. Germline loops: CDR1 MGHRA, CDR2 YSYEKL. The CDR3 loop spans 15 amino acids. CDR3 sequence reads: CASSQDAGDQETQYF. CDR3 sequence (DNA): TGCGCCAGCAGCCAAGATGCGGGGGACCAAGAGACCCAGTACTTC.

The chain recombines TRBV6-1 with TRBJ1-5, with D perhaps TRBD1 (6 bases). V gave up 4 bases and J gave up 4 bases, with 17 bases separating them. Germline V CDR1 and CDR2: MNHNS, SASEGT. This CDR3 has 16 amino acids. CDR3 coding DNA: TGTGCCAGCAGTGGCCGTCGGACAGCTACTAATCAGCCCCAGCATTTT. This codes for CASSGRRTATNQPQHF.

The CDR3 region is CASSRDRGNSPLHF. CDR3 nucleotide sequence: TGTGCCAGCAGCCGTGACAGGGGTAATTCACCCCTCCACTTT. The chain has TRBV7-8 and TRBJ1-6, with 8 bases fitting TRBD1. V gave up 5 bases and J gave up 6 bases; unmatched junction bases: 3. Germline V gene lookup returns CDR1 SGHVS and CDR2 FQNEAQ. The CDR3 consists of 14 residues.

The chain is built from TRBV28 and TRBJ1-6; 7 bases line up with TRBD1. Germline V gene lookup returns CDR1 MDHEN and CDR2 SYDVKM. V trimming: 3 bases; J trimming: 8 bases; junction bases outside the gene matches: 7. CDR3 length: 15 amino acids. The CDR3: CASSFGSTGYSPLHF. CDR3 nucleotides: TGTGCCAGCAGTTTTGGGTCGACAGGGTATTCACCCCTCCACTTT.